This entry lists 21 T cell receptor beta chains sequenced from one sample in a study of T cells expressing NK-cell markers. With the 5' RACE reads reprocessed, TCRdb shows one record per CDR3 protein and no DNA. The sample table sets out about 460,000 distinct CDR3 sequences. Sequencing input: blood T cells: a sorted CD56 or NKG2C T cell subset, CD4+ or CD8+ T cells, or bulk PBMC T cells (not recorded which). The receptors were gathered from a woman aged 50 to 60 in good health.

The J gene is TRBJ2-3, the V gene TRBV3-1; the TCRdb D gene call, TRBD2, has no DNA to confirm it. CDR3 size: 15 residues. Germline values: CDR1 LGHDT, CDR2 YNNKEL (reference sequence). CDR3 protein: CASSQSSGTADTQYF.

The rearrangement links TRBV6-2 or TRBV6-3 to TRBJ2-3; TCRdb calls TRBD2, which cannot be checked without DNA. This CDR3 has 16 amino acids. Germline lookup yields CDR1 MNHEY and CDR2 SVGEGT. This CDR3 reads CASSYPSGLEADTQYF.

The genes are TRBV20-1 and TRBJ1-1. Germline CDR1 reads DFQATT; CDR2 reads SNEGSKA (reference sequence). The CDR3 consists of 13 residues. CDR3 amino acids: CSAPREQGTEAFF.

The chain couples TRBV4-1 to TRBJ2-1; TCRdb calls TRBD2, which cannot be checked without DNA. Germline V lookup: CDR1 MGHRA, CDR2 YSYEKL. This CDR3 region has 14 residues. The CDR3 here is CASSQQREMSEQFF.

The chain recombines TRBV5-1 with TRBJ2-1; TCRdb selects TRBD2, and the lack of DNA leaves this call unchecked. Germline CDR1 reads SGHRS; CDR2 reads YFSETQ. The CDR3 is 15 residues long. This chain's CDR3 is CASSLEGGIYNEQFF.

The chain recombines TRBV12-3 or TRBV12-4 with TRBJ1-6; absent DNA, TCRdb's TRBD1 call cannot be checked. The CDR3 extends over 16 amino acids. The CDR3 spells CASSYLGQGENSPLHF.

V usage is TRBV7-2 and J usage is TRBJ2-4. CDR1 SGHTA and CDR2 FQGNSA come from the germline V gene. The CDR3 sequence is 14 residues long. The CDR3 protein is CASSLAAFRNIQYF.

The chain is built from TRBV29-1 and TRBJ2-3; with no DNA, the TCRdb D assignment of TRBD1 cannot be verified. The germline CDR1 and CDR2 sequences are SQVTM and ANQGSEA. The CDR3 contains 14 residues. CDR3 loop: CSVTPGANTDTQYF.

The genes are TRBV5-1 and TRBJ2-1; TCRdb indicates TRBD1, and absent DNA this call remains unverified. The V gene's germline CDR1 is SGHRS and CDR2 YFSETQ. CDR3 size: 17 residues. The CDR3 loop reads CASSLYTTGYSYNEQFF.

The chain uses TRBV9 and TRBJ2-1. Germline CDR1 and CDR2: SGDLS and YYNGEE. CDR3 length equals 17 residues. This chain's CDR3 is CASSVDITASSYNEQFF.

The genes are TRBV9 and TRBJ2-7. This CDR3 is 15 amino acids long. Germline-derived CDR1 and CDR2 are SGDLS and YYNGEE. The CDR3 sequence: CASSVLAGDSYEQYF.

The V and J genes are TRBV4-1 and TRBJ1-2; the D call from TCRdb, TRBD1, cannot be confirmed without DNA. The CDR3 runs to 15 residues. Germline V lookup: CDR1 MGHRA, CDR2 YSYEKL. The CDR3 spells CASREVGRRVYGYTF.

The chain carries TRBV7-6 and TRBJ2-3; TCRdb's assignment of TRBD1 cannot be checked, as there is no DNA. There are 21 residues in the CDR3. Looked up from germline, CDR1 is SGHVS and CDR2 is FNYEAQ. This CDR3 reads CASSRTQPEIQGAYSADTQYF. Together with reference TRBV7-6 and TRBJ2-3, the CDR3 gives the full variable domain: GAGVSQSPRYKVTKRGQDVALRCDPISGHVSLYWYRQALGQGPEFLTYFNYEAQQDKSGLPNDRFSAERPEGSISTLTIQRTEQRDSAMYRCASSRTQPEIQGAYSADTQYFGPGTRLTVL.

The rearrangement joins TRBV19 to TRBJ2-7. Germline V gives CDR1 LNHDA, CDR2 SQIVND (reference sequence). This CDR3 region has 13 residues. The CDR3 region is CASTVGLGYEQYF.

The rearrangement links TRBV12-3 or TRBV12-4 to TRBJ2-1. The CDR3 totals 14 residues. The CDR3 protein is CASSLRTISDEQFF.

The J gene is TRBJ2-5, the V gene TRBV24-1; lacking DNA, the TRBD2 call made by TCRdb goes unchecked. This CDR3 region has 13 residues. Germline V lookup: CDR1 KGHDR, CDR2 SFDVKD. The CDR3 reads CATMGLVGETQYF.

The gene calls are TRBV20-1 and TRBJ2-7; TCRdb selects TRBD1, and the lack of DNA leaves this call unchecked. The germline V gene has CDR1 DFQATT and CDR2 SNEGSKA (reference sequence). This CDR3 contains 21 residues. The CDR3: CSARDLRDRGLIAGQAYEQYF.

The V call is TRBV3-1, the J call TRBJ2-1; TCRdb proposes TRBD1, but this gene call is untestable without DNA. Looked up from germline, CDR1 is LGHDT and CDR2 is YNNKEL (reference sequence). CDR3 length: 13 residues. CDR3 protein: CASSQRGRNEQFF.

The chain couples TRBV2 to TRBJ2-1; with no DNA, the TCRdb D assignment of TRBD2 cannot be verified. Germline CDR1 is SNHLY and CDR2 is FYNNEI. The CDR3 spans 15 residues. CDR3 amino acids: CASSVASGLYNEQFF.

CDR3 residues: CASKGLAGDNGELFF. The chain carries TRBV12-3 or TRBV12-4 and TRBJ2-2; the D call from TCRdb, TRBD2, cannot be confirmed without DNA. The CDR3 runs 15 residues.

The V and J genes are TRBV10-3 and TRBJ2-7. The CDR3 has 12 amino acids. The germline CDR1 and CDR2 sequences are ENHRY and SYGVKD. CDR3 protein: CAISAGLYEQYF.